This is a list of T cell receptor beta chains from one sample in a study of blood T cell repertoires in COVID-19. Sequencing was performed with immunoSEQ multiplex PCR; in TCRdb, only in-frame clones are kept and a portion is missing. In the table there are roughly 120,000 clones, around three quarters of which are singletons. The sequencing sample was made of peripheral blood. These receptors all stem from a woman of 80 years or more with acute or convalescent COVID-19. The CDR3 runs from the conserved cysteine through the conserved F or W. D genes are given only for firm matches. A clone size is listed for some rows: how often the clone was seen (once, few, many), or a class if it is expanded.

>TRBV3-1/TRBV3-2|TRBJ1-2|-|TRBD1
TGTGCCAGCAGCTCCTTATGGACAGGGCTGAACTATGGCTACACCTTC
CASSSLWTGLNYGYTF
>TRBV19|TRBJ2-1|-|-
TGTGCCAGTGGTGAACCTAATTACAATGAGCAGTTCTTC
CASGEPNYNEQFF
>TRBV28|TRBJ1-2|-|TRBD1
TGTGCCAGCAGTTTCGGTGACAGGGGACATGGCTACACCTTC
CASSFGDRGHGYTF
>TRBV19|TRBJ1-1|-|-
TGTGCCAGTACGACCCTCGTCGGGACACTAAACACTGAAGCTTTCTTT
CASTTLVGTLNTEAFF
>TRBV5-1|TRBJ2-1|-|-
TGCGCCAGCAGCTTGACCCAGGGGTGGGATGAGCAGTTCTTC
CASSLTQGWDEQFF
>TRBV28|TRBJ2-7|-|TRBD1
TGTGCCAGCAGTACCACCGGGACAGGGGGCTTCAGAGCCGAGCAGTACTTC
CASSTTGTGGFRAEQYF
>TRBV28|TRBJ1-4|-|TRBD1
TGTGCCAGCAGCCTGATGACAGGGGGCTTCGTGAAACTGTTTTTT
CASSLMTGGFVKLFF
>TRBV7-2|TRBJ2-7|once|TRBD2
TGTGCCAGCAGCTTACTACCCGGACTAGCGGGAGTGTACGAGCAGTACTTC
CASSLLPGLAGVYEQYF
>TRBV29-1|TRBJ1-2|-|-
TGCAGCGTTGAAGACACGGTCCGATCACTGAACTATGGCTACACCTTC
CSVEDTVRSLNYGYTF
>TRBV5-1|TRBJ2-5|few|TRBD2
TGCGCCAGCAGCTTTGCCGGGTCGGGAGGGGAGACCCAGTACTTC
CASSFAGSGGETQYF
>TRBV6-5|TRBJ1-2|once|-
TGTGCCAGCAGTAACAGGGCCTATGGCTACACCTTC
CASSNRAYGYTF
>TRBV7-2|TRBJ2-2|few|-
TGTGCCAGCAGCTTCAGTAGCTCCGGGACCGGGGAGCTGTTTTTT
CASSFSSSGTGELFF
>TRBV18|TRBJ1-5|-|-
TGTGCCAGCTCACCCGACAGCCTCCCAGGGCCCCAGCATTTT
CASSPDSLPGPQHF
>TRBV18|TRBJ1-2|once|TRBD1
TGTGCCAGCTCACCACCGGGCCAGGGGGCGCGTGGCTACACCTTC
CASSPPGQGARGYTF
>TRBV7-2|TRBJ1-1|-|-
TGTGCCAGCAGCCCTAGTGGAGACACTGAAGCTTTCTTT
CASSPSGDTEAFF
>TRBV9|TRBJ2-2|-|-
TGTGCCAGCAGCGTAGCTACTTGGGGCGACGGGGAGCTGTTTTTT
CASSVATWGDGELFF
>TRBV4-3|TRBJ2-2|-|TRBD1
TGCGCCAGCAGCCAGGACAGGGTGGCCGGGGAGCTGTTTTTT
CASSQDRVAGELFF
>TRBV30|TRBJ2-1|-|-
TGTGCCTGGGAAACCGGACAGCTTGACAATGAGCAGTTCTTC
CAWETGQLDNEQFF
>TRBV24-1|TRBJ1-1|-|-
TGTGCCACCAGTAGTAAATCACAGGGCAGGGAGGAAGCTTTCTTT
CATSSKSQGREEAFF
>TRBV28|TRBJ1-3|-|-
TGTGCCAGCAGTTTGGGGGGGGATGGAAACACCATATATTTT
CASSLGGDGNTIYF
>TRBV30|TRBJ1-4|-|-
TGTGCCTGGAGTGGGCTTTTAGGGGGGGCGAATAATGAAAAACTGTTTTTT
CAWSGLLGGANNEKLFF
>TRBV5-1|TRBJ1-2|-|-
TGCGCCAGCAGCTTGCGGAGTGGGGGGGACTATGGCTACACCTTC
CASSLRSGGDYGYTF
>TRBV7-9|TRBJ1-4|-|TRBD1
TGTGCCAGCAGCCCGAGGACAGGGGATGAAAAACTGTTTTTT
CASSPRTGDEKLFF
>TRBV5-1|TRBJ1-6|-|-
TGCGCCAGCAAGAAGGACTCTAATTCACCCCTCCACTTT
CASKKDSNSPLHF
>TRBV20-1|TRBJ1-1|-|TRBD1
TGCAGTGCCCAGGGGGGCGCTGAAGCTTTCTTT
CSAQGGAEAFF
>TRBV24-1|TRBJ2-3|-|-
TGTGCCACCAGTGGGGTGACAGGAGGCACAGATACGCAGTATTTT
CATSGVTGGTDTQYF
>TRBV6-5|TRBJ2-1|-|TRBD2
TGTGCCAGCAGTACCGGGACTAGCGGTTACAATGAGCAGTTCTTC
CASSTGTSGYNEQFF
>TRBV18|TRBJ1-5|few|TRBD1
TGTGCCAGCTCACCTACGACAGGGGTGGGTCAGCCCCAGCATTTT
CASSPTTGVGQPQHF
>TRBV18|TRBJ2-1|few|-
TGTGCCAGCTCACCCCCCAGCCCAGCGGTGTCACATGAGCAGTTCTTC
CASSPPSPAVSHEQFF
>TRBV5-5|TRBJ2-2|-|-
TGTGCCAGCAGCTTGTACGAGGGCGGGGAGCTGTTTTTT
CASSLYEGGELFF
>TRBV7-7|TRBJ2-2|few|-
TGTGCTAGCAGCTTATGGCAGGGAGGCGCCGGGGAGCTGTTTTTT
CASSLWQGGAGELFF
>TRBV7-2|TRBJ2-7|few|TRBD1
TGTGCCAGCAGCTTAGGGGGACAGGGGGCGTACGAGCAGTACTTC
CASSLGGQGAYEQYF
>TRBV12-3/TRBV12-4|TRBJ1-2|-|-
TGTGCCAGCAGTCTCGAGCCTTCGTGGGGCTACACCTTC
CASSLEPSWGYTF
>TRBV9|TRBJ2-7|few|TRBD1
TGTGCCAGCAGCGTAGGACAGGGTATTCCCTACGAGCAGTACTTC
CASSVGQGIPYEQYF
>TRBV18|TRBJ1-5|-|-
TGTGCCAGCTCGACCGGGACAAGCAATCAGCCCCAGCATTTT
CASSTGTSNQPQHF
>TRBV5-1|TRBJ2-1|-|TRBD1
TGCGCCAGCAGCTTGTCGGGACAGGTATACAATGAGCAGTTCTTC
CASSLSGQVYNEQFF
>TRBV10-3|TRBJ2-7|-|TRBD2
TGTGCCATCAGTGAGGGTAGAACTAGCGGGAGGATGGACGAGCAGTACTTC
CAISEGRTSGRMDEQYF
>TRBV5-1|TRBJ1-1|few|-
TGCGCCAGCAGCCTAGGATCGATAAACACTGAAGCTTTCTTT
CASSLGSINTEAFF
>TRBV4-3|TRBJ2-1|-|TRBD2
TGCGCCAGCAGCCATCTAGCGGGAGTAGATGAGCAGTTCTTC
CASSHLAGVDEQFF
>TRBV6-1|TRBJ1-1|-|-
TGTGCCAGCAGTGGCAGGTTGGGAGGGGTGAACACTGAAGCTTTCTTT
CASSGRLGGVNTEAFF
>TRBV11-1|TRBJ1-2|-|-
TGTGCCAGCAGCACCGCGGGACGGCACAACTATGGCTACACCTTC
CASSTAGRHNYGYTF
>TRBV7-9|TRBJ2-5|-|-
TGTGCCAGCAACCAGGACAGCCAAGAGACCCAGTACTTC
CASNQDSQETQYF
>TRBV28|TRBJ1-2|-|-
TGTGCCAGCAGTTTACGACTTTATGGCTACACCTTC
CASSLRLYGYTF
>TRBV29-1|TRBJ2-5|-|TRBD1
TGCAGCGTTGAAGCTCCGGACAGGGAGGAGACCCAGTACTTC
CSVEAPDREETQYF